This TCR beta chain comes out of a study of long-term antiretroviral therapy in people with HIV. Participants with HIV, all of them, were treated in the United States. Points from the study as a whole: At every time point, clones expanded before ART dominated the repertoire. Whereas controls had wider CDR3 length ranges, HIV repertoires had narrower ones.

V lost 7 bases and J 1 base, leaving 9 bases between the germline ends. The CDR3 has 13 amino acids. The germline V gene has CDR1 SGHVS and CDR2 FNYEAQ. Comment on this clone: Its antigen is undetermined.

The assay used was immunoSEQ (version v3.0), run at survey level. Assay: immunoSEQ multiplex PCR; the TCRdb copy retains only in-frame clones and omits some. The sample carries approximately 20,000 clones, around 77% recorded once. This clonotype originated in a middle-aged woman with HIV. This sequence joins TRBV7-6 and TRBJ2-3; D not certain. Sequencing was performed on unsorted PBMCs, taken less than 1.8 years before starting antiretroviral therapy. CDR3 sequence: CASKPAGTDTQYF. CDR3 nucleotides: TGTGCCAGCAAGCCGGCTGGCACAGATACGCAGTATTTT. Combining the CDR3 with reference TRBV7-6 and TRBJ2-3 gives the whole variable domain GAGVSQSPRYKVTKRGQDVALRCDPISGHVSLYWYRQALGQGPEFLTYFNYEAQQDKSGLPNDRFSAERPEGSISTLTIQRTEQRDSAMYRCASKPAGTDTQYFGPGTRLTVL.